This T cell receptor (beta chain) emerged from a study of Ad26.COV2.S vaccination and SARS-CoV-2 variants (dated by TCRdb to the early 2020s). With regard to the full study: Donors in the vaccine arm were drawn from COV1001, a multicentre, randomized, double-blind, placebo-controlled phase I-IIa trial testing Ad26.COV2.S in healthy adults. Ad26.COV2.S was administered intramuscularly at a dose of 5x10^10 or 1x10^11 viral particles, either as one shot or as two shots given 56 days apart. TCRbeta repertoire sequencing served as the tool for gauging how specific and how broad the SARS-CoV-2-reactive T cell receptors were following Ad26.COV2.S vaccination. The TCR-sequenced set comprised around 32 samples: some 20 Ad26.COV2.S vaccine recipients, 5 placebo recipients and 8 SARS-CoV-2 convalescent individuals. Trial participants were randomized into five groups of five: low-dose or high-dose Ad26.COV2.S given once or twice, or placebo on both occasions. Investigators remained blinded to trial group allocation during experiments and outcome assessment. Results the study describes overall, beyond this receptor: The study was not powered to compare responses between vaccine doses or regimens. Substantial breadth of spike-specific CD8+ and CD4+ T cell responses was reported after vaccination. The authors noted that the TCR breadth and depth analyses may have underestimated total T cell responses. Compared with placebo recipients, Ad26.COV2.S recipients showed higher spike-specific TCR breadth (P = 0.0014). Vaccine and placebo recipients had comparable non-spike TCR breadth, which fits with the vaccine containing only spike.

The immunoSEQ Assay was the method used to sequence TCRbeta CDR3 regions. After extraction, genomic DNA underwent amplification by bias-controlled multiplex PCR, followed by high-throughput sequencing. The paper's data handling went like this. To quantify the absolute abundance of every unique TCRbeta CDR3 region, sequences were collapsed and filtered. Usable DNA was measured by amplifying reference genes present in all nucleated cells, and TCRbeta template counts were normalized to that usable DNA to estimate T cell fraction. Repertoire TCRs were annotated as SARS-CoV-2-specific by exact matching of V gene, CDR3 amino acid sequence and J gene to a known reactive TCR set. The reference SARS-CoV-2 TCR set came from MIRA and was filtered for enrichment in COVID-19-positive ImmuneCODE repertoires, removing public or cross-reactive TCRs. Using the MIRA antigens, annotated TCRs were further analysed by specific ORF or by position within an ORF. Breadth was defined as the number of annotated unique rearrangements divided by the total number of unique productive rearrangements, and depth was defined as the summed frequency of the annotated unique rearrangements. Two-sided Wilcoxon rank-sum tests were applied when comparing TCR breadth between groups. TCRdb limited this immuneACCESS table to in-frame rearrangements with V and J called. A share of clones is missing; checked studies link under half to unresolved V genes, and the rest is unexplained. That table gives V, J and clone size, and the DNA gave D and trimming. The table for this sample lists 300,000 to 350,000 clones; 90% of them were counted only once. Around 5% of the sample is in the top ten clones.

As to this clone: It has no known antigen specificity. Base qualities were left out, and no much larger clone turns up one base away.

The treatment or condition label here, explained by the study, means: 15 to 20 received Ad26.COV2.S at low or high dose, single or two shots; roughly 5 received placebo; per-sample allocation not given. Repertoires of vaccine and placebo recipients were sequenced from samples taken on day 63 after the first injection. In Cohort 1b, around 23 adults aged 18-55 years were enrolled at a single site in Boston, USA, between 29 July and 7 August 2020. Ad26.COV2.S was a replication-incompetent adenovirus type 26 vector that expressed a prefusion-stabilized SARS-CoV-2 spike protein derived from the original Wuhan strain. This TCR derives from a person between 18 and 59 years old who received the Ad26.COV2.S COVID-19 vaccine or a placebo. The sequences come from peripheral blood, collected in a trial of Ad26.COV2.S vaccine versus placebo.

This receptor carries the CDR3 CASSSHRGVGYTF. The DNA reads as follows: TGTGCCAGCAGTTCCCACAGGGGAGTAGGCTACACCTTC. The chain is assembled from TRBV12-3 or TRBV12-4 and TRBJ1-2; TRBD1 agrees with 7 junctional bases. Germline trimming: 4 bases from V, 8 bases from J; junction bases outside gene matches: 7. Taken from cysteine to phenylalanine, the CDR3 has 13 residues. Just CDR3 DNA is preserved here, 39 bases in frame from base 1.